This record looks at one T cell receptor beta chain sequence and its context. The antigen remains undetermined. The data were taken from a study of long-term antiretroviral therapy in people with HIV. Study-level results: ART adherence was not documented, and neither viral resistance nor therapy changes had any data. Clones with expansion before ART led the repertoire at all time points.

The assay used was immunoSEQ (version v3.0), run at survey level. The protocol was immunoSEQ multiplex PCR, while the TCRdb copy is restricted to in-frame clones and leaves out a portion. The table records 30,000 to 40,000 clones, about four fifths of them present only once. Germline CDR1 reads SGHTA; CDR2 reads FQGTGA. CDR3 length: 15 residues. Trimming at V came to 3 bases and at J to 1 base, leaving 0 bases not matched to a gene. The gene calls are TRBV7-3 and TRBJ2-1; 10 bases fit TRBD2. Sequencing was performed on unsorted PBMCs, taken 0.4 years before starting antiretroviral therapy. This clonotype was sampled from a man aged 18 to 29 with HIV. The CDR3 region is CASSFSGRSYNEQFF. For the CDR3, the DNA is TGTGCCAGCAGCTTTAGCGGGAGGTCCTACAATGAGCAGTTCTTC.